The clone carrying this T cell receptor beta chain was detected many times. Its specificity is not known. The sample belongs to a study of T cell repertoires in cytomegalovirus infection. Study-wide points: Cumulative frequency (of public TCR beta family members) identified carriers of CMV plus the relevant HLA. HLA-C-restricted CMV-specific TCR beta clonotypes prevailed in the ex vivo response.

TCRdb reprocessed the reads via MiXCR and lists one record per CDR3 protein. The data hold around 100,000 distinct CDR3 sequences, with roughly a tenth observed a single time. CDR1 is DFQATT and CDR2 is SNEGSKA in the germline V gene (reference sequence). With V trimmed by 2 bases and J by 5 bases, 1 base remained unmatched. The CDR3 is made up of 14 amino acids. The V and J genes are TRBV20-1 and TRBJ2-5, with 14 bases matching TRBD2. This receptor was identified in a human donor in good health (CMV status not recorded). Some clones in this sample may be carry-over from other donors' samples. Sequencing used PBMCs, sequenced either directly or after in vitro stimulation (not recorded which). CDR3 sequence: CSARRTSGGETQYF. In DNA form, the CDR3 reads TGCAGTGCTAGAAGGACTAGCGGGGGGGAGACCCAGTACTTC.